Reported below is one T cell receptor beta chain. Its antigen is not known. This entry belongs to a study of blood T cells in healthy people across ages. Study-level findings and limits: There was a strong correlation between TCR beta diversity and naive T cell percentage. Conclusively comparing naive with antigen-experienced cells was impossible with unsorted PBMCs. For the donors, CMV status was unknown and possibly confounded expanded clonotype changes.

Using a J-beta primer mix together with a sample-barcoded 5' primer, a second PCR was run for roughly 7 to 12 cycles. TCRdb re-derived calls from the 5' RACE reads in MiXCR, one entry per CDR3 protein. The sample has hundreds of thousands of distinct CDR3 sequences, approximately 50% seen once; the top ten hold roughly 34%. Germline lookup yields CDR1 SGHRS and CDR2 YFSETQ. Trimming took 4 bases from V and 0 from J, leaving 13 bases between them. The CDR3 contains 15 residues. Source material: blood. The TCR sequence derives from a woman in her sixties or seventies in good health. The V call is TRBV5-1, the J call TRBJ1-2, with TRBD1 as a possible D gene (6 bases). The CDR3 sequence: CASSPRTGSNYGYTF. In DNA, the CDR3 is TGCGCCAGCAGCCCCAGAACAGGGTCTAACTATGGCTACACCTTC. The whole variable domain, filled in from reference TRBV5-1 and TRBJ1-2, reads KAGVTQTPRYLIKTRGQQVTLSCSPISGHRSVSWYQQTPGQGLQFLFEYFSETQRNKGNFPGRFSGRQFSNSRSEMNVSTLELGDSALYLCASSPRTGSNYGYTFGSGTRLTVV.